The 21 T cell receptor beta chains given below trace back to one sample, sequenced in a study of cytomegalovirus exposure and HLA in healthy donors. Assay: immunoSEQ multiplex PCR; the TCRdb copy retains only in-frame clones and omits some. The sample consists of about 130,000 clones, approximately 89% of them appearing once. Sequencing was done on a sample of PBMCs. These receptors were taken from a woman younger than 30 in good health and CMV-seronegative.

The sample holds one count of this clone. This sequence joins TRBV9 and TRBJ1-1; D is ambiguous. This CDR3 region has 14 residues. Between the trimmed V and J ends, which lost 2 bases and 1 base, there was a span of 9 bases. Looked up from germline, CDR1 is SGDLS and CDR2 is YYNGEE. CDR3: CASSVEGTNTEAFF. The CDR3 coding sequence is TGTGCCAGCAGCGTCGAGGGAACGAACACTGAAGCTTTCTTT.

The J gene is TRBJ2-2, the V gene TRBV27; TRBD2 matches 9 bases. The CDR3 consists of 16 residues. Germline V lookup: CDR1 MNHEY, CDR2 SMNVEV (reference sequence). The J segment lost 4 bases and the V segment lost 1 base, leaving 4 bases of the junction unmatched. CDR3 sequence reads: CASSLYPSGVTGELFF. CDR3 bases: TGTGCCAGCAGTTTATACCCTAGCGGGGTCACCGGGGAGCTGTTTTTT.

This chain joins TRBV5-1 and TRBJ1-1, with D possibly TRBD1 on 6 matching bases. There are 15 residues in the CDR3. The germline CDR1 and CDR2 sequences are SGHRS and YFSETQ. The V gene lost 1 base and the J gene lost 4 bases, with 14 bases spanning the gap. The CDR3 DNA reads as TGCGCCAGCAGCTTGTTGTCAGGGGAGTTCACTGAAGCTTTCTTT. Translated, it gives CASSLLSGEFTEAFF.

The chain carries TRBV12-5 and TRBJ1-5; no definite D call. Trimming stripped 3 bases from V and 4 bases from J, with 7 bases between. This CDR3 region has 13 residues. Germline loops: CDR1 LGHNT, CDR2 FRNRAP. CDR3 region: CASGFGVNQPQHF. The DNA of the CDR3 is TGTGCTAGTGGTTTCGGGGTGAATCAGCCCCAGCATTTT.

This clone was found a few times. The chain links TRBV7-9 to TRBJ1-2; D is ambiguous. The CDR3 is made up of 12 amino acids. Germline assignment: CDR1 SEHNR and CDR2 FQNEAQ (reference sequence). The V end lost 1 base, the J end lost 7 bases, and 7 bases lay between the germline ends. The CDR3 DNA reads TGTGCCAGCAGCTTAGGGGGAGGTGGCTACACCTTC. It is translated as CASSLGGGGYTF. The full variable domain, with the rest looked up from reference TRBV7-9 and TRBJ1-2, is DTGVSQNPRHKITKRGQNVTFRCDPISEHNRLYWYRQTLGQGPEFLTYFQNEAQLEKSRLLSDRFSAERPKGSFSTLEIQRTEQGDSAMYLCASSLGGGGYTFGSGTRLTVV.

This rearrangement joins TRBV5-6 to TRBJ2-5, with D possibly matching TRBD1 (6 bases). Germline V lookup: CDR1 SGHDT, CDR2 YYEEEE. The CDR3 runs to 15 residues. V gave up 0 bases and J gave up 4 bases, with 13 bases separating them. The CDR3 bases are TGTGCCAGCAGCTTGGTGGGGGCAGGTACAGAGACCCAGTACTTC. This translates into CASSLVGAGTETQYF. Combining the CDR3 with reference TRBV5-6 and TRBJ2-5 gives the whole variable domain DAGVTQSPTHLIKTRGQQVTLRCSPKSGHDTVSWYQQALGQGPQFIFQYYEEEERQRGNFPDRFSGHQFPNYSSELNVNALLLGDSALYLCASSLVGAGTETQYFGPGTRLLVL.

This clone was picked up one time. The chain carries TRBV7-8 and TRBJ1-3; 10 positions agree with TRBD1. The CDR3 covers 18 residues. The ends lost 6 bases at V and 4 bases at J; junction bases unmatched: 15. Germline V gene data show CDR1 as SGHVS and CDR2 as FQNEAQ. Here the CDR3 DNA reads TGTGCCAGCAGTTCGGGACAGGGGTTCTCCTCGGGGGGAAACACCATATATTTT. Translated: CASSSGQGFSSGGNTIYF. The whole variable domain, filled in from reference TRBV7-8 and TRBJ1-3, reads GAGVSQSPRYKVAKRGQDVALRCDPISGHVSLFWYQQALGQGPEFLTYFQNEAQLDKSGLPSDRFFAERPEGSVSTLKIQRTQQEDSAVYLCASSSGQGFSSGGNTIYFGEGSWLTVV.

The V gene is TRBV14, the J gene TRBJ1-2; 8 positions match TRBD1. Germline V gene data show CDR1 as SGHDN and CDR2 as FVKESK. CDR3 length: 15 amino acids. V shed 4 bases, J shed 7 bases, and the junction held 11 bases outside the gene matches. The CDR3 nucleotides read TGTGCCAGCAGCCCCGGGACAGGTTCGGACGGTGGCTACACCTTC. Protein product: CASSPGTGSDGGYTF.

The V and J genes are TRBV9 and TRBJ2-1; D is ambiguous. Trimming cost V 4 bases and J 8 bases, with 13 bases left between them. Germline assignment: CDR1 SGDLS and CDR2 YYNGEE. The CDR3 length is 13 residues. For the CDR3, the DNA is TGTGCCAGCAGCTCAAGCGAGGTGTATGAGCAGTTCTTC. Protein: CASSSSEVYEQFF.

The chain employs TRBV7-8 and TRBJ2-3; 9 nucleotides align to TRBD2. V was clipped by 1 base and J by 2 bases; unmatched bases: 4. The CDR3 covers 16 residues. Germline CDR1 is SGHVS and CDR2 is FQNEAQ. The CDR3 is CASSLGLAGYTDTQYF. As DNA, the CDR3 is TGTGCCAGCAGCTTAGGGCTAGCGGGGTACACAGATACGCAGTATTTT.

This sequence joins TRBV12-5 and TRBJ2-3; TRBD2 is a possible D gene (7 bases). CDR3 length equals 19 residues. Germline lookup yields CDR1 LGHNT and CDR2 FRNRAP. V was trimmed by 0 bases and J by 6 bases, leaving 25 bases between them. The CDR3 nucleotides read TGTGCTAGTGGTTTGGTAATGGCGGGCGGGGGCGCCTCGGGCGATACGCAGTATTTT. Translated: CASGLVMAGGGASGDTQYF.

V and J are TRBV5-6 and TRBJ1-2; D is possibly TRBD1 (5 bases). The CDR3 has 19 residues. The germline V gene has CDR1 SGHDT and CDR2 YYEEEE. V was pared by 0 bases and J by 6 bases, with 27 bases between. DNA for the CDR3: TGTGCCAGCAGCTTGGTAGGGGCAGGAGGGGTTTTGTCCGGGGATGGCTACACCTTC. This encodes CASSLVGAGGVLSGDGYTF. Complete variable domain (other parts from reference TRBV5-6 and TRBJ1-2): DAGVTQSPTHLIKTRGQQVTLRCSPKSGHDTVSWYQQALGQGPQFIFQYYEEEERQRGNFPDRFSGHQFPNYSSELNVNALLLGDSALYLCASSLVGAGGVLSGDGYTFGSGTRLTVV.

This rearrangement joins TRBV19 to TRBJ2-3; D gene uncertain. V lost 7 bases and J 1 base, leaving 6 bases between the germline ends. This CDR3 comprises 12 residues. Germline loops: CDR1 LNHDA, CDR2 SQIVND (reference sequence). CDR3 nucleotides: TGTGCCAGTAATACGGGCACAGATACGCAGTATTTT. Protein: CASNTGTDTQYF.

The rearrangement joins TRBV2 to TRBJ1-5, with D possibly being TRBD1 (5 bases). V was cut by 4 bases and J by 6 bases, with 16 bases left in between. The CDR3 contains 15 residues. The V gene's germline CDR1 is SNHLY and CDR2 FYNNEI. Written as DNA, the CDR3 is TGTGCCAGCAGTGTCGGTATGCGGGGGAGTCAGCCCCAGCATTTT. Translation gives CASSVGMRGSQPQHF.

The chain joins TRBV7-3 to TRBJ2-5; D not resolved. The CDR3 totals 13 residues. CDR1 and CDR2 (germline): SGHTA, FQGTGA. The germline V and J ends were trimmed by 2 bases and 2 bases, with 6 bases remaining between them. In DNA, the CDR3 is TGTGCCAGCAGCTTATCCCTGCAAGAGACCCAGTACTTC. Its translation: CASSLSLQETQYF.

J is TRBJ2-5 and V is TRBV5-1; TRBD2 matches at 8 bases. The CDR3 length is 15 residues. Losses at the gene ends were 4 bases for V and 2 bases for J; bases not matched to a gene: 7. Per the germline V gene, CDR1 is SGHRS and CDR2 is YFSETQ. CDR3 sequence reads: CASSLGGVMQETQYF. The CDR3 DNA is TGCGCCAGCAGCCTCGGGGGGGTAATGCAAGAGACCCAGTACTTC.

This clone appeared a single time. The chain is built from TRBV19 and TRBJ1-1; D is unresolved. Germline CDR1 reads LNHDA; CDR2 reads SQIVND (reference sequence). The CDR3 spans 16 residues. Trimming pared 6 bases from V and 3 bases from J, leaving 20 bases between. CDR3 bases: TGTGCCAGTAGCCCTTCCCCCAGCGTACCTTACACTGAAGCTTTCTTT. It is translated as CASSPSPSVPYTEAFF. Filled out from reference TRBV19 and TRBJ1-1, the complete variable domain reads DGGITQSPKYLFRKEGQNVTLSCEQNLNHDAMYWYRQDPGQGLRLIYYSQIVNDFQKGDIAEGYSVSREKKESFPLTVTSAQKNPTAFYLCASSPSPSVPYTEAFFGQGTRLTVV.

The chain combines TRBV6-5 with TRBJ1-1; the match to TRBD1 covers 12 bases. CDR1 and CDR2 (germline): MNHEY, SVGAGI. The trim removed 11 bases at V and 1 base at J, leaving 8 bases unmatched. There are 15 residues in the CDR3. The CDR3 is CACGDRGLANTEAFF. CDR3 DNA: TGTGCCTGCGGGGACAGGGGGCTAGCGAACACTGAAGCTTTCTTT.

The CDR3 loop reads CASSEDRGPRDGYTF. DNA of the CDR3: TGCGCCAGCAGCGAGGACAGGGGGCCGCGTGATGGCTACACCTTC. The chain couples TRBV5-1 to TRBJ1-2, with 11 bases matching TRBD1. The CDR3 loop spans 15 amino acids. Germline assignment: CDR1 SGHRS and CDR2 YFSETQ. The ends lost 4 bases at V and 6 bases at J; junction bases unmatched: 8.

The chain is built from TRBV6-1 and TRBJ1-2; 9 nucleotides match TRBD1. The germline V gene has CDR1 MNHNS and CDR2 SASEGT. The CDR3 has 14 amino acids. Unmatched junction bases numbered 5, after V lost 6 bases and J lost 3 bases. CDR3 in amino acids: CASRQQGADYGYTF. The CDR3 DNA reads TGTGCCAGCAGGCAACAGGGGGCCGACTATGGCTACACCTTC.

The rearrangement uses TRBV11-2 and TRBJ1-2; 9 bases map to TRBD1. With V trimmed by 2 bases and J by 2 bases, 6 bases remained unmatched. The CDR3 loop spans 16 amino acids. Germline CDR1 SGHAT, CDR2 FQNNGV. In nucleotides, the CDR3 is TGTGCCAGCAGCTTAAGGCGGACAGGGGCCAACTATGGCTACACCTTC. This translates into CASSLRRTGANYGYTF.